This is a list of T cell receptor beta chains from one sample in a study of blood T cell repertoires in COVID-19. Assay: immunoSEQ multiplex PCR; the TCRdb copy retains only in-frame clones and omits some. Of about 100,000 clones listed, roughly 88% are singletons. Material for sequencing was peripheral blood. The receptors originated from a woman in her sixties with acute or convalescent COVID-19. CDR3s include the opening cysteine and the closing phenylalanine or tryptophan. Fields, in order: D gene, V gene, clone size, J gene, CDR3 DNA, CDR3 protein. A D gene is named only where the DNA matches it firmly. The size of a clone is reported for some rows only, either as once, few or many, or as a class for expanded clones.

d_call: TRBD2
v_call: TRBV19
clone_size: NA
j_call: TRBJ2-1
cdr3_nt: TGTGCCAGTAGTATAGGGCACCTAGCGGGGAGATACAATGAGCAGTTCTTC
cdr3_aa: CASSIGHLAGRYNEQFF

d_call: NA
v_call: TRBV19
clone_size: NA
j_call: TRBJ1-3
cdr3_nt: TGTGCCAGTAGTATAGGCGGTACTGGAAACACCATATATTTT
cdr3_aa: CASSIGGTGNTIYF

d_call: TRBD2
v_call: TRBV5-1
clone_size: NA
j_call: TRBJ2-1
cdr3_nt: TGCGCCAGCAGCTTAAGGACTAGCGGGGGTCCCGAGCAGTTCTTC
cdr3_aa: CASSLRTSGGPEQFF

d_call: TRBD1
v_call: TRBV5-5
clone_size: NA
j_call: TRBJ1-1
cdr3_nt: TGTGCCAGCAGCAAGCTAACTTGGGACAGGGTGAACACTGAAGCTTTCTTT
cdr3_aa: CASSKLTWDRVNTEAFF

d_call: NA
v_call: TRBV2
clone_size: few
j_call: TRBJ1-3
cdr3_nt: TGTGCCAGCAGTATACAGGGTACCGCGTCTGGAAACACCATATATTTT
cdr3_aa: CASSIQGTASGNTIYF

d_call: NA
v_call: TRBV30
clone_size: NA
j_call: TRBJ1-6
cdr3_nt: TGTGCCTGGAGAACCAGGGGCTCTAATTCACCCCTCCACTTT
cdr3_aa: CAWRTRGSNSPLHF

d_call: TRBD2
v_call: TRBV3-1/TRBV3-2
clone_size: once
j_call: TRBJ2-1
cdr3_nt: TGTGCCAGCAGCCAAGTTAGACTAGCGGGAGGCTACAATGAGCAGTTCTTC
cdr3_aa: CASSQVRLAGGYNEQFF

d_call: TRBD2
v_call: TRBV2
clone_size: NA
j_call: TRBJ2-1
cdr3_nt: TGTGCCAGCATGGGACTAGCGGGAGGTGGGTCCTACAATGAGCAGTTCTTC
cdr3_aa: CASMGLAGGGSYNEQFF

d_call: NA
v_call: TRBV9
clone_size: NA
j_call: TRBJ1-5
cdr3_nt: TGTGCCATTACGGGGGGGGGAGATCAGCCCCAGCATTTT
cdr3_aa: CAITGGGDQPQHF

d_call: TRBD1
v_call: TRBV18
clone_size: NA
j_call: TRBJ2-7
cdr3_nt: TGTGCCAGCTCACCGGGACAGATGGGTGTCGAGCAGTACTTC
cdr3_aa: CASSPGQMGVEQYF

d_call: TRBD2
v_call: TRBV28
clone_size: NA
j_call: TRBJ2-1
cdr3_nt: TGTGCCAGCAGTACCTCAAGCGGGAGGGCCCACAATGAGCAGTTCTTC
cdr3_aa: CASSTSSGRAHNEQFF

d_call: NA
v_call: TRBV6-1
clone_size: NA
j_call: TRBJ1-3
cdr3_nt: TGTGCCAGCAGTGAGGCTTCCCATCTCTCTGGAAACACCATATATTTT
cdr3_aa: CASSEASHLSGNTIYF

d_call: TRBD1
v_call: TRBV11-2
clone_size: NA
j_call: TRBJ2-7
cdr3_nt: TGTGCCAGCAGCTTAGGACAGGGCCGAGTGTACTTC
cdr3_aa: CASSLGQGRVYF

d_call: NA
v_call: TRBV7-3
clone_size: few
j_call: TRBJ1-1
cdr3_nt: TGTGCCAGCAGCTTATTCGACGGAGGTGAAGCTTTCTTT
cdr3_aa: CASSLFDGGEAFF

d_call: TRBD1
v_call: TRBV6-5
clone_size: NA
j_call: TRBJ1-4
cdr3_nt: TGTGCCAGCAGGACAGGGGGAACTAATGAAAAACTGTTTTTT
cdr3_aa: CASRTGGTNEKLFF

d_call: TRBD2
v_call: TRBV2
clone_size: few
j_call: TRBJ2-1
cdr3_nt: TGTGCCAGCAAGGAGGCTAGCGGGAGTAATGAGCAGTTCTTC
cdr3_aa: CASKEASGSNEQFF

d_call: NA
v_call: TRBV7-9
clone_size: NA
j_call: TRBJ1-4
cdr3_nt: TGTGCCAGCATGGAGGGAATTGTTAATGAAAAACTGTTTTTT
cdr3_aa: CASMEGIVNEKLFF

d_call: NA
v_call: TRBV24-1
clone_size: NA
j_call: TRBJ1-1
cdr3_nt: TGTGCCACCAGTGACCCTAACCAAGGACAACCTGAAGCTTTCTTT
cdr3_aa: CATSDPNQGQPEAFF

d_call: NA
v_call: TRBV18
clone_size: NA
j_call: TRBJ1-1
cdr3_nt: TGTGCCAGCTCACCAGGAGGGGTCGGCACTGAAGCTTTCTTT
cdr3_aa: CASSPGGVGTEAFF

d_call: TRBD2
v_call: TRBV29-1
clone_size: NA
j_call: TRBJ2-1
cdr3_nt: TGCAGCGTTTCTAGCGGGAGCTCCTACAATGAGCAGTTCTTC
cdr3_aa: CSVSSGSSYNEQFF

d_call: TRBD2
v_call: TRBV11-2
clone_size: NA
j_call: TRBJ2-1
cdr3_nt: TGTGCCAGCAGCGGGGGACTAGCGGCCCCGAATGAGCAGTTCTTC
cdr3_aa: CASSGGLAAPNEQFF

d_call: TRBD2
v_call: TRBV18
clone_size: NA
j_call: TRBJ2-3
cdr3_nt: TGTGCCAGCTCACCACTGCGGGAGAGCACAGATACGCAGTATTTT
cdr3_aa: CASSPLRESTDTQYF

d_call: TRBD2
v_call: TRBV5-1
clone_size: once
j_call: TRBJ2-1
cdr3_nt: TGCGCCAGCAGCTTGGAGCTAGCGGGAGGAACTGAGCAGTTCTTC
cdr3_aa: CASSLELAGGTEQFF

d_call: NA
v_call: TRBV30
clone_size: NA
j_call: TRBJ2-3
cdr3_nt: TGTGCCTGGAGTCGGAGGGCGGGGCGGCCTGATACGCAGTATTTT
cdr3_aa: CAWSRRAGRPDTQYF

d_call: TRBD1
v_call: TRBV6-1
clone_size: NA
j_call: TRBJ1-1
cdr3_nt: TGTGCCAGCAGTGAACTGACAGGGGACGCTGAAGCTTTCTTT
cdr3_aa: CASSELTGDAEAFF

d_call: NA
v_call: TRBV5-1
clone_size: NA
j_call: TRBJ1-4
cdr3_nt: TGCGCCAGCAGCTTGGATGGCAGGTTTAATGAAAAACTGTTTTTT
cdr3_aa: CASSLDGRFNEKLFF

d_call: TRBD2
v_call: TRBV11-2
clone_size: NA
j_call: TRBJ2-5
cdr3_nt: TGTGCCAGCAGCCCCCTTGGCGGGAGGGCCGGGGGGACCCAGTACTTC
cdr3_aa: CASSPLGGRAGGTQYF

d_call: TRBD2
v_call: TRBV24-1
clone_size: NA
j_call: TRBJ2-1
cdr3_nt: TGTGCCACCAGTGATTTGAGTCTAGCGGGAGGTAATGAGCAGTTCTTC
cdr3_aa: CATSDLSLAGGNEQFF

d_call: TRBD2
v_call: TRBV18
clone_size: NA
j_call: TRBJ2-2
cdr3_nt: TGTGCCAGCTCCCTAACTAGCGCCCCGGGCGGCGGGGAGCTGTTTTTT
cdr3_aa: CASSLTSAPGGGELFF

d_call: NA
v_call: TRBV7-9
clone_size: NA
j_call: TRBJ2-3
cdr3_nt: TGTGCCAGCAGCCGTGGGGGCGGCACAGATACGCAGTATTTT
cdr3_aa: CASSRGGGTDTQYF

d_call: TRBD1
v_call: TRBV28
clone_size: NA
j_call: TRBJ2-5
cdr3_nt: TGTGCCACTAGGATCACAGGGGGCAGGGAGACCCAGTACTTC
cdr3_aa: CATRITGGRETQYF

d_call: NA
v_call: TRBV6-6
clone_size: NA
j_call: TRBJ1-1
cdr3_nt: TGTGCCAGCAGTGCCGAGCGAATGAACACTGAAGCTTTCTTT
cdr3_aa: CASSAERMNTEAFF

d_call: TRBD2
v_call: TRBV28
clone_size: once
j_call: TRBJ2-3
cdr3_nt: TGTGCCAGCAGTTTAGGCGGGAGCGGCACAGATACGCAGTATTTT
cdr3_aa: CASSLGGSGTDTQYF

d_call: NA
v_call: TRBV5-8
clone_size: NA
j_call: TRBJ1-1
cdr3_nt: TGTGCCAGCAGCTCCCCCTCGTTGAACACTGAAGCTTTCTTT
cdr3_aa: CASSSPSLNTEAFF

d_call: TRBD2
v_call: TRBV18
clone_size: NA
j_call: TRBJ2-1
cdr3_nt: TGTGCCAGCTCACCATTGACGGGAGGAGATGAGCAGTTCTTC
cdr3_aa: CASSPLTGGDEQFF

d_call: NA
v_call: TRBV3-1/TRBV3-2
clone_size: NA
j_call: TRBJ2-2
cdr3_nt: TGTGCCAGCAGCCAAGGGCTCCCCGGGGAGCTGTTTTTT
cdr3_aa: CASSQGLPGELFF

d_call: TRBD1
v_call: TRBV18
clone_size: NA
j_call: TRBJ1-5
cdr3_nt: TGTGCCAGCTCTACCAGGGACAGCGATCAGCCCCAGCATTTT
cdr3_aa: CASSTRDSDQPQHF

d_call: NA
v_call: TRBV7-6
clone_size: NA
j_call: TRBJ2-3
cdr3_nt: TGTGCCAGCAGCTTAGGAGATTGGGAGAAGAGAGCAGATACGCAGTATTTT
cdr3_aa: CASSLGDWEKRADTQYF

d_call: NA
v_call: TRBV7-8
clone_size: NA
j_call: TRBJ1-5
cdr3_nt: TGTGCCAGCAGTCTAACGGGGGATAGCAATCAGCCCCAGCATTTT
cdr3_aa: CASSLTGDSNQPQHF

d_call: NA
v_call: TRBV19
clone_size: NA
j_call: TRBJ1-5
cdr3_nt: TGTGCCAGTAGCCCCTCAGGAAACAATCAGCCCCAGCATTTT
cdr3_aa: CASSPSGNNQPQHF

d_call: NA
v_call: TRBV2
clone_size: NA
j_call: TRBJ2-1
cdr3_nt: TGTGCCAGCAGTGAGCAGACTAACTCCTACAATGAGCAGTTCTTC
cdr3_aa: CASSEQTNSYNEQFF

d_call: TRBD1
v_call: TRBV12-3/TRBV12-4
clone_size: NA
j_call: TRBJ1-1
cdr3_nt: TGTGCCAGCAGTTTAGCCGGACAGGGGGAAGCTTTCTTT
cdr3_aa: CASSLAGQGEAFF

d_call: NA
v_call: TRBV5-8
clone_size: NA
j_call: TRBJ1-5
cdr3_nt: TGTGCCAGCAGCTTCGGGGTAACGGGCAATCAGCCCCAGCATTTT
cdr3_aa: CASSFGVTGNQPQHF

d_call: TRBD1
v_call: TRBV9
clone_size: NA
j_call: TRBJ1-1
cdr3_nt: TGTGCCAGCAGCGTAGGGCCAGGGGGCTCGCTGAACACTGAAGCTTTCTTT
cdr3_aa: CASSVGPGGSLNTEAFF

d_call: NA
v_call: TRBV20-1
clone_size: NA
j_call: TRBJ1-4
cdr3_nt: TGCAGTGCGAAGACCGGGGAAAAACTGTTTTTT
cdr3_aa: CSAKTGEKLFF

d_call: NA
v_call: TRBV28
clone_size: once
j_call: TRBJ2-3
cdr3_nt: TGTGCCAGCAGTTCCCTTGGCGGACTAAGCACAGATACGCAGTATTTT
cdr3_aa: CASSSLGGLSTDTQYF

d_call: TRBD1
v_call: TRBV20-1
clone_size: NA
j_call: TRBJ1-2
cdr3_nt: TGCAGTGCGAGTGATCCCAGGGGGTACTATGGCTACACCTTC
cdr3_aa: CSASDPRGYYGYTF

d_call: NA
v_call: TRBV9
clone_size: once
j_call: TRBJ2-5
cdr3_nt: TGTGCCAGCAGCGTAGACCGGGGGGCGAGGGAGACCCAGTACTTC
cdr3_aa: CASSVDRGARETQYF

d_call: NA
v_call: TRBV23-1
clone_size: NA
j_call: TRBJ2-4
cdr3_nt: TGCGCCAGCAGTCGAGGTGTAGGCAAAAACATTCAGTACTTC
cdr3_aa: CASSRGVGKNIQYF

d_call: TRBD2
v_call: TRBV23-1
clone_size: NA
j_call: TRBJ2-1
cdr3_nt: TGCGCCAGCAGTCAATCATGGGGGAGGGGCCGGGGCAATGAGCAGTTCTTC
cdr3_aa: CASSQSWGRGRGNEQFF